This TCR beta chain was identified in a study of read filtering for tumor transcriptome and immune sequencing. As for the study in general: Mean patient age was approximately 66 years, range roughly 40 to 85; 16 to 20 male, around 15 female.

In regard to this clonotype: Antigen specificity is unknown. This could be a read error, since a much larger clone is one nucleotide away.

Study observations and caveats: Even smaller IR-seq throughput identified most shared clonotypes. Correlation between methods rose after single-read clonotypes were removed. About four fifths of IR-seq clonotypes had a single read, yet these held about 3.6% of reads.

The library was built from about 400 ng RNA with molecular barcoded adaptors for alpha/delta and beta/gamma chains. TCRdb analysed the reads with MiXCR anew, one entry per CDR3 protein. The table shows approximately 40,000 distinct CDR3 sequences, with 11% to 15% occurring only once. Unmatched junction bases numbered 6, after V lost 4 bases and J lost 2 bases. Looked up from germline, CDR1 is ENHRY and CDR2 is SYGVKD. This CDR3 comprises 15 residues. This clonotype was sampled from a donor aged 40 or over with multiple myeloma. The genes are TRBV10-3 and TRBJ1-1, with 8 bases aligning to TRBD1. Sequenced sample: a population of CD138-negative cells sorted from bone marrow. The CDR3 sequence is CAISADDRGNTEAFF. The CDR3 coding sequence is TGTGCCATCAGTGCCGACGACAGGGGTAACACTGAAGCTTTCTTT.